A selection of T cell receptor beta chains follows, all from one sample in a study of blood T cells in healthy people across ages. TCRdb analysed the 5' RACE reads with MiXCR anew, one entry per CDR3 protein. The table records about 770,000 distinct CDR3 sequences, 40% to 50% of them present only once. The sample was blood. The receptor source for this set is a man between 60 and 70 years old in good health. Both conserved end residues are part of each CDR3. The D gene is left open where the match is weak. The size of a clone is reported for some rows only, either as once, few or many, or as a class for expanded clones.

cdr3_nt: TGTGCCAGCAGTTTAGCGCTAAACCATGGCTACACCTTC
cdr3_aa: CASSLALNHGYTF
d_call: NA
v_call: TRBV12-3/TRBV12-4
clone_size: many
j_call: TRBJ1-2

cdr3_nt: TGTGCCAGCAGTACGCCGGGGTATAATTCACCCCTCCACTTT
cdr3_aa: CASSTPGYNSPLHF
d_call: NA
v_call: TRBV11-2
clone_size: few
j_call: TRBJ1-6

cdr3_nt: TGTGCCAGCAGCTTGTTGACAGATCAAGCTTTCTTT
cdr3_aa: CASSLLTDQAFF
d_call: NA
v_call: TRBV5-6
clone_size: NA
j_call: TRBJ1-1

cdr3_nt: TGTGCCAGCAGGGACGACAGGGCAAATAATTCACCCCTCCACTTT
cdr3_aa: CASRDDRANNSPLHF
d_call: TRBD1
v_call: TRBV6-5
clone_size: NA
j_call: TRBJ1-6

cdr3_nt: TGTGCCAGCACCCTCGGGGCAGGTCAGCCCCAGCATTTT
cdr3_aa: CASTLGAGQPQHF
d_call: NA
v_call: TRBV7-9
clone_size: few
j_call: TRBJ1-5

cdr3_nt: TGCGCCAGCAGCCTCCAGACAGGGGACCTCGGGGAGACCCAGTACTTC
cdr3_aa: CASSLQTGDLGETQYF
d_call: TRBD1
v_call: TRBV4-3
clone_size: few
j_call: TRBJ2-5

cdr3_nt: TGTGCCAGCAGAGGAGCGGGGGCCTACGAGCAGTACTTC
cdr3_aa: CASRGAGAYEQYF
d_call: TRBD2
v_call: TRBV12-3/TRBV12-4
clone_size: NA
j_call: TRBJ2-7

cdr3_nt: TGCGCCAGCAGCCAAGACGACGGGCCCAATTCACCCCTCCACTTT
cdr3_aa: CASSQDDGPNSPLHF
d_call: NA
v_call: TRBV4-3
clone_size: medium-sized
j_call: TRBJ1-6

cdr3_nt: TGTGCCAGCAGCTTTGAAGCCGGGGCGAGGGGGGCCAACGTCCTGACTTTC
cdr3_aa: CASSFEAGARGANVLTF
d_call: NA
v_call: TRBV3-1
clone_size: few
j_call: TRBJ2-6

cdr3_nt: TGCGCCAGCAGCCCGTCGACAGGACTGACGGCTTTCTTT
cdr3_aa: CASSPSTGLTAFF
d_call: NA
v_call: TRBV5-1
clone_size: NA
j_call: TRBJ1-1

cdr3_nt: TGTGCCAGCAGTCCCCGGTTAGCGTCTCTCTGTGAGCAGTACTTC
cdr3_aa: CASSPRLASLCEQYF
d_call: NA
v_call: TRBV12-3/TRBV12-4
clone_size: NA
j_call: TRBJ2-5

cdr3_nt: TGTGCCAGCAGCGTAGGCCCTCGGCGGGAGACCCAGTACTTC
cdr3_aa: CASSVGPRRETQYF
d_call: NA
v_call: TRBV9
clone_size: NA
j_call: TRBJ2-5

cdr3_nt: TGCGCCAGCAGCTTTACAGGGGGCGCTGGCACCGGGGAGCTGTTTTTT
cdr3_aa: CASSFTGGAGTGELFF
d_call: TRBD1
v_call: TRBV5-1
clone_size: few
j_call: TRBJ2-2

cdr3_nt: TGTGCCAGCAGCTTAGTCCGGCAGGCCTACGAGCAGTACTTC
cdr3_aa: CASSLVRQAYEQYF
d_call: NA
v_call: TRBV11-2
clone_size: NA
j_call: TRBJ2-7

cdr3_nt: TGTGCCACCAGTGATAGGGGGCGCGGCTATGGCTACACCTTC
cdr3_aa: CATSDRGRGYGYTF
d_call: TRBD1
v_call: TRBV24-1
clone_size: NA
j_call: TRBJ1-2

cdr3_nt: TGTACCAGCAGCCCCTTCGGGGGCGAGCAGTACTTC
cdr3_aa: CTSSPFGGEQYF
d_call: NA
v_call: TRBV7-2
clone_size: NA
j_call: TRBJ2-7

cdr3_nt: TGCGCCAGCAGCGCTCTAGGTTCAGCGGGGAGCACAGGTACGCAGTATTTT
cdr3_aa: CASSALGSAGSTGTQYF
d_call: TRBD2
v_call: TRBV5-1
clone_size: NA
j_call: TRBJ2-3